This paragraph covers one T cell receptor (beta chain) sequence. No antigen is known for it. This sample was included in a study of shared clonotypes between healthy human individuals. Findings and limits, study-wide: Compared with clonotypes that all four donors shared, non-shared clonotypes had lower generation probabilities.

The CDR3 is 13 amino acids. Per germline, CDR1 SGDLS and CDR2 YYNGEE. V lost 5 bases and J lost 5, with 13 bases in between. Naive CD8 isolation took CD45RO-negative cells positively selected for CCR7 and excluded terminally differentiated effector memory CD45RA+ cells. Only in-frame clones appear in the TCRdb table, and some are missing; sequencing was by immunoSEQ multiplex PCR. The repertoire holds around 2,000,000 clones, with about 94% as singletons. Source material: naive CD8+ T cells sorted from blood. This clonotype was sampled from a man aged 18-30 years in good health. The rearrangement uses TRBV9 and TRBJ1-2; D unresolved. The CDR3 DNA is TGTGCCAGCAGAACGGACGGCTGGTATGGCTACACCTTC. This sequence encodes CASRTDGWYGYTF.